What follows are 32 T cell receptor beta chains derived from one specimen sequenced in a study of monozygotic twins with inflammatory bowel disease. TCRdb reprocessed the 5' RACE reads, keeping one entry per CDR3 protein, no DNA. This sample contains 110,000 to 150,000 distinct CDR3 sequences. The material sequenced was blood. These TCRs come from a human donor with ulcerative colitis or Crohn's disease, or a healthy co-twin of an affected twin (not recorded which).

The chain recombines TRBV10-2 with TRBJ1-2; lacking DNA, the TRBD1 call made by TCRdb goes unchecked. This CDR3 region has 15 residues. Germline V gene lookup returns CDR1 WSHSY and CDR2 SAAADI. The CDR3 reads CASSESRVQGHGYTF.

V is TRBV7-9 and J is TRBJ2-2; lacking DNA, the TRBD1 call made by TCRdb goes unchecked. CDR3 size: 16 residues. CDR1 SEHNR and CDR2 FQNEAQ come from the germline V gene (reference sequence). The CDR3 is CASSRGTGLNTGELFF.

The chain combines TRBV5-1 with TRBJ2-2; no DNA is available, so the TRBD2 call from TCRdb remains unchecked. The CDR3 spans 18 residues. Germline CDR1 and CDR2: SGHRS and YFSETQ. The CDR3 region is CASSHSGTSGRNTGELFF.

The chain uses TRBV28 and TRBJ1-1; TCRdb picks TRBD1, but there is no DNA to check that call. The CDR3 totals 14 residues. Germline V CDR1 and CDR2: MDHEN, SYDVKM. Here the CDR3 reads CASGEGGRYTEAFF. The full variable domain, its missing parts supplied by reference TRBV28 and TRBJ1-1, is DVKVTQSSRYLVKRTGEKVFLECVQDMDHENMFWYRQDPGLGLRLIYFSYDVKMKEKGDIPEGYSVSREKKERFSLILESASTNQTSMYLCASGEGGRYTEAFFGQGTRLTVV.

This chain connects TRBV29-1 to TRBJ2-6. This CDR3 spans 15 amino acids. Germline V gives CDR1 SQVTM, CDR2 ANQGSEA. CDR3 in amino acids: CSVANSRSGANVLTF.

The chain joins TRBV6-1 to TRBJ2-4; the TCRdb D gene call, TRBD2, has no DNA to confirm it. The CDR3 is made up of 13 amino acids. Germline CDR1 reads MNHNS; CDR2 reads SASEGT. CDR3 residues: CASSEKARDIQYF.

The rearrangement links TRBV5-1 to TRBJ2-2; TCRdb's D call, TRBD1, is unchecked because there is no DNA. The CDR3 has 14 amino acids. Germline CDR1 SGHRS, CDR2 YFSETQ. The CDR3 protein is CGSSSRQGAGELFF.

J is TRBJ2-3 and V is TRBV12-3 or TRBV12-4. The CDR3 contains 15 residues. CDR3 in amino acids: CASSSLRRGTDTQYF.

The V and J genes are TRBV7-2 and TRBJ2-7; TCRdb returns TRBD1, unconfirmable since there is no DNA. This CDR3 has 14 residues. The germline V gene encodes CDR1 SGHTA and CDR2 FQGNSA. CDR3 sequence: CASSFGTGDGEQYF.

This sequence joins TRBV7-2 and TRBJ2-3; with no DNA, the TCRdb D assignment of TRBD2 cannot be verified. CDR3 length: 17 amino acids. CDR1 and CDR2 (germline): SGHTA, FQGNSA. The CDR3 reads CASSPRPGLADTDTQYF.

The chain is built from TRBV7-2 and TRBJ2-7. The CDR3 has 14 residues. The V gene's germline CDR1 is SGHTA and CDR2 FQGNSA. This CDR3 reads CASSHAGSDYEQYF.

The J gene is TRBJ2-5, the V gene TRBV15; TCRdb calls TRBD2, which cannot be checked without DNA. Per germline, CDR1 LNHNV and CDR2 YYDKDF (reference sequence). The CDR3 covers 17 residues. The CDR3 loop is CATSRGISGAIIETQYF.

The V call is TRBV20-1, the J call TRBJ2-2; TCRdb proposes TRBD1, but this gene call is untestable without DNA. CDR1 and CDR2 from the germline V gene are DFQATT and SNEGSKA (reference sequence). This CDR3 is 13 amino acids long. The CDR3: CSALVRATGELFF.

The chain links TRBV24-1 to TRBJ2-2; there is no DNA to check the TCRdb D call of TRBD1. Germline CDR1 is KGHDR and CDR2 is SFDVKD. The CDR3 length is 15 residues. CDR3 sequence reads: CATSSTGANTGELFF.

V is TRBV24-1 and J is TRBJ2-2; TCRdb lists TRBD1, though no DNA is available to test this call. Germline V CDR1 and CDR2: KGHDR, SFDVKD. The CDR3 has 19 amino acids. This CDR3 reads CATSSAGPQAGRGTGELFF.

V gene TRBV5-1 combines with J gene TRBJ2-7; the D call from TCRdb, TRBD1, cannot be confirmed without DNA. Germline V gives CDR1 SGHRS, CDR2 YFSETQ. This CDR3 has 15 amino acids. CDR3: CASSLTGRTPYEQYF.

V and J are TRBV28 and TRBJ2-3; the TRBD1 assignment by TCRdb is unverifiable without DNA. The CDR3 sequence is 16 residues long. CDR1 MDHEN and CDR2 SYDVKM come from the germline V gene. The CDR3 protein is CASSHTQGRGTDTQYF.

The V call is TRBV24-1, the J call TRBJ1-4; lacking DNA, the TRBD1 call made by TCRdb goes unchecked. The CDR3 loop spans 15 amino acids. CDR1 is KGHDR, CDR2 SFDVKD, per germline. CDR3 region: CATSDAGATNEKLFF.

J is TRBJ2-3 and V is TRBV5-1; TCRdb designates TRBD1, a call that cannot be tested without DNA. The CDR3 is 15 amino acids. Germline V gives CDR1 SGHRS, CDR2 YFSETQ. The CDR3 is CASSDPGGRTDTQYF.

The genes are TRBV4-1 and TRBJ2-7; without DNA, the TCRdb call of TRBD1 cannot be checked. Germline V CDR1 and CDR2: MGHRA, YSYEKL. This CDR3 spans 15 amino acids. CDR3 sequence reads: CASSQEGGSPYEQYF.

This chain joins TRBV20-1 and TRBJ2-1. Germline-derived CDR1 and CDR2 are DFQATT and SNEGSKA (reference sequence). The CDR3 totals 15 residues. This CDR3 reads CSARDRLAAYNEQFF.

The V and J genes are TRBV30 and TRBJ1-2. The CDR3 is 17 amino acids. CDR1 is GTSNPN and CDR2 is SVGIG in the germline V gene (reference sequence). CDR3 sequence: CAWSVRRQLGAFYGYTF.

V gene TRBV5-1 combines with J gene TRBJ2-7; TCRdb lists TRBD1, though no DNA is available to test this call. There are 15 residues in the CDR3. Germline CDR1 reads SGHRS; CDR2 reads YFSETQ. CDR3 residues: CASSLYTGETYEQYF.

The V and J genes are TRBV11-2 and TRBJ2-1; there is no DNA to check the TCRdb D call of TRBD2. The V gene's germline CDR1 is SGHAT and CDR2 FQNNGV. This CDR3 region has 16 residues. The CDR3 region is CASSLGLAGGLNEQFF.

The chain links TRBV7-9 to TRBJ2-1; TCRdb's assignment of TRBD2 cannot be checked, as there is no DNA. Per the germline V gene, CDR1 is SEHNR and CDR2 is FQNEAQ (reference sequence). The CDR3 totals 16 residues. Here the CDR3 reads CASSSGLAVGDDEQFF.

V is TRBV12-3 or TRBV12-4 and J is TRBJ2-1; TCRdb picks TRBD2, but there is no DNA to check that call. The CDR3 is 13 residues long. CDR3 loop: CASSPAGYNEQFF.

The chain recombines TRBV7-3 with TRBJ2-3; TCRdb picks TRBD2, but there is no DNA to check that call. The CDR3 runs 16 residues. The germline CDR1 and CDR2 sequences are SGHTA and FQGTGA. This chain's CDR3 is CASSSIAERDTDTQYF.

V is TRBV19 and J is TRBJ1-1. Germline CDR1 reads LNHDA; CDR2 reads SQIVND (reference sequence). The CDR3 is 12 amino acids. This CDR3 is CASRSMNTEAFF.

The J gene is TRBJ2-3, the V gene TRBV20-1; there is no DNA to check the TCRdb D call of TRBD2. Germline lookup yields CDR1 DFQATT and CDR2 SNEGSKA (reference sequence). The CDR3 sequence is 14 residues long. The CDR3 sequence is CSASSGTSTDTQYF.

The gene calls are TRBV5-1 and TRBJ1-5. The CDR3 consists of 13 residues. CDR1 and CDR2 from the germline V gene are SGHRS and YFSETQ. CDR3: CASSLDLNQPQHF.

The chain combines TRBV7-2 with TRBJ2-1. CDR1 and CDR2 from the germline V gene are SGHTA and FQGNSA. The CDR3 is 17 residues long. The CDR3 is CASSPSRNPRPYNEQFF.

V usage is TRBV6-2 or TRBV6-3 and J usage is TRBJ2-7; TCRdb gives TRBD1 as the D gene, but with no DNA this cannot be confirmed. Per the germline V gene, CDR1 is MNHEY and CDR2 is SVGEGT. CDR3 length equals 13 residues. Here the CDR3 reads CASTGAGYDEQYF.